A single sample is the source of the 18 T cell receptor beta chains below, sequenced in a study of cytomegalovirus exposure and HLA in healthy donors. This PCR relied on a set of 60 Vbeta primers and 13 Jbeta primers. Here immunoSEQ multiplex PCR was the method, and the copy in TCRdb shows in-frame clones only, minus some. Counted here are 150,000 to 250,000 clones, about 82% occurring once; the ten biggest clones make up approximately 2.1%. The sequenced material came from PBMCs. Source of these receptors: a woman aged 50 to 65 in good health and CMV-seronegative.

This chain joins TRBV5-4 and TRBJ2-1; D may be TRBD2 (6 bases). CDR1 is SGHNT, CDR2 YYREEE, per germline (reference sequence). The length of the CDR3 is 15 residues. V was cut by 6 bases and J by 5 bases, with 18 bases left in between. The CDR3 bases are TGTGCCAGCACCACTTACCGCAGCGGGCACAATGAGCAGTTCTTC. Its translation: CASTTYRSGHNEQFF. Variable domain in full (rest from reference TRBV5-4 and TRBJ2-1): ETGVTQSPTHLIKTRGQQVTLRCSSQSGHNTVSWYQQALGQGPQFIFQYYREEENGRGNFPPRFSGLQFPNYSSELNVNALELDDSALYLCASTTYRSGHNEQFFGPGTRLTVL.

This clone was recorded a few times. The chain carries TRBV10-3 and TRBJ2-1, with TRBD2 identical over 8 bases. Unmatched junction bases numbered 2, after V lost 8 bases and J lost 2 bases. The CDR3 covers 13 residues. Per germline, CDR1 ENHRY and CDR2 SYGVKD. Here the CDR3 reads CAIQRETYNEQFF. DNA for the CDR3: TGTGCCATCCAGCGGGAGACCTACAATGAGCAGTTCTTC.

This clone occurred once. This chain uses TRBV6-1 with TRBJ2-1; D perhaps matches TRBD1 (5 bases). Between the trimmed V and J ends, which lost 6 bases and 4 bases, there was a span of 16 bases. The germline V gene encodes CDR1 MNHNS and CDR2 SASEGT. There are 15 residues in the CDR3. CDR3 protein: CASRPLGSGYNEQFF. CDR3 coding DNA: TGTGCCAGCAGGCCCCTAGGATCAGGGTACAATGAGCAGTTCTTC.

The CDR3 DNA sequence: TGCGCCAGCAGCTTGAACCCGACAGGCACTGAAGCTTTCTTT. This gives the protein CASSLNPTGTEAFF. V and J are TRBV5-1 and TRBJ1-1; a weak D match, TRBD1 (6 bases). This CDR3 contains 14 residues. Germline-derived CDR1 and CDR2 are SGHRS and YFSETQ. The ends were cut back, 1 base at V and 4 bases at J, with 11 bases in the middle. Combining the CDR3 with reference TRBV5-1 and TRBJ1-1 gives the whole variable domain KAGVTQTPRYLIKTRGQQVTLSCSPISGHRSVSWYQQTPGQGLQFLFEYFSETQRNKGNFPGRFSGRQFSNSRSEMNVSTLELGDSALYLCASSLNPTGTEAFFGQGTRLTVV.

The genes are TRBV11-2 and TRBJ2-1, with TRBD2 identical over 7 bases. The V gene end was trimmed by 5 bases and the J gene end by 5 bases; junction bases not matched to a gene: 18. The germline V gene encodes CDR1 SGHAT and CDR2 FQNNGV. The CDR3 consists of 18 residues. The CDR3 spells CASSPSLWGGRVDNEQFF. The CDR3 DNA is TGTGCCAGCAGCCCCTCGCTCTGGGGCGGGAGAGTCGACAATGAGCAGTTCTTC.

The chain joins TRBV5-1 to TRBJ2-5; D possibly corresponds to TRBD1 (7 bases). Germline assignment: CDR1 SGHRS and CDR2 YFSETQ. V lost 0 bases to trimming and J lost 5 bases, with 14 bases between them. The CDR3 spans 15 residues. The CDR3 DNA reads as TGCGCCAGCAGCTTGGGGGACAGCGGGCGGGAGACCCAGTACTTC. As protein: CASSLGDSGRETQYF.

This clone was recorded only once. This chain joins TRBV27 and TRBJ1-5; 9 bases are a match to TRBD1. The V gene's germline CDR1 is MNHEY and CDR2 SMNVEV (reference sequence). The CDR3 is made up of 18 amino acids. V was clipped by 7 bases and J by 0 bases; unmatched bases: 13. The DNA for the CDR3 is TGTGCCAGCATCCCCTCCGGGACAGGGCTCCATAGCAATCAGCCCCAGCATTTT. As protein: CASIPSGTGLHSNQPQHF.

This chain connects TRBV7-3 to TRBJ2-3, with 7 bases lining up with TRBD1. Trimming removed 2 bases from V and 1 base from J; junction bases left unmatched: 3. The CDR3 spans 15 residues. CDR1 and CDR2 from the germline V gene are SGHTA and FQGTGA. The CDR3 loop is CASSLDRVGTDTQYF. The CDR3 DNA is TGTGCCAGCAGCTTAGACAGGGTTGGCACAGATACGCAGTATTTT.

The V call is TRBV9, the J call TRBJ2-6, with D tentatively TRBD1 (5 bases). The CDR3 has 16 amino acids. Trimming left V 9 bases short and J 4 bases short, with 20 bases between. CDR1 and CDR2 (germline): SGDLS, YYNGEE. The CDR3 coding sequence is TGTGCCATGCAGGGTAAAGCTGGGTCCGGGGCCAACGTCCTGACTTTC. It yields the protein CAMQGKAGSGANVLTF. The whole variable domain, remainder taken from reference TRBV9 and TRBJ2-6, is DSGVTQTPKHLITATGQRVTLRCSPRSGDLSVYWYQQSLDQGLQFLIQYYNGEERAKGNILERFSAQQFPDLHSELNLSSLELGDSALYFCAMQGKAGSGANVLTFGAGSRLTVL.

V and J are TRBV5-1 and TRBJ2-2; TRBD1 agrees at 8 bases. V lost 5 bases, J lost 5 bases, and 14 bases stayed unmatched. This CDR3 spans 17 amino acids. Germline CDR1 is SGHRS and CDR2 is YFSETQ. This CDR3 reads CASSLRATGGGTGELFF. CDR3 nucleotide sequence: TGCGCCAGCAGTTTGAGGGCCACAGGGGGAGGAACCGGGGAGCTGTTTTTT.

The table lists this clone with a few counts. This chain links TRBV19 with TRBJ1-2; D gene ambiguous. V was trimmed by 8 bases and J by 2 bases, leaving 15 bases between them. Germline CDR1 is LNHDA and CDR2 is SQIVND (reference sequence). The CDR3 contains 14 residues. CDR3 DNA sequence: TGTGCCAGTGGGCGTGGCAGATTAAACTATGGCTACACCTTC. This gives the protein CASGRGRLNYGYTF.

As for this clone: The junction and the germline gene differ at one end; a read error may be behind it. The J gene is TRBJ2-2, the V gene TRBV5-8; TRBD2 matches 9 bases. Germline V lookup: CDR1 SGHTS, CDR2 YDEGEE. This CDR3 is 17 amino acids long. The CDR3 sequence: CANSSPWLAGRGGELFF. The CDR3 bases are TGTGCCAACAGCTCCCCGTGGCTAGCGGGACGAGGCGGGGAGCTGTTTTTT.

The chain couples TRBV19 to TRBJ2-5; 11 bases align to TRBD2. This CDR3 is 17 amino acids long. The V gene's germline CDR1 is LNHDA and CDR2 SQIVND (reference sequence). V lost 3 bases and J lost 1; bases outside the gene matches: 7. DNA for the CDR3: TGTGCCAGTAGTATTCGGGGGACTAGCGGTTCCCAAGAGACCCAGTACTTC. This encodes CASSIRGTSGSQETQYF.

The V call is TRBV19, the J call TRBJ2-5; D might be TRBD1 (6 bases). This CDR3 region has 13 residues. Between the trimmed V and J ends, which lost 2 bases and 6 bases, there was a span of 10 bases. The V gene's germline CDR1 is LNHDA and CDR2 SQIVND (reference sequence). This CDR3 is CASSIRGKQTQYF. The CDR3 DNA is TGTGCCAGTAGTATAAGGGGGAAGCAGACCCAGTACTTC.

The CDR3 region is CSVEPLSYNEQFF. The CDR3, as DNA: TGCAGCGTTGAACCCCTCTCCTACAATGAGCAGTTCTTC. The rearrangement links TRBV29-1 to TRBJ2-1, with no clear D. Germline CDR1 SQVTM, CDR2 ANQGSEA. The CDR3 runs to 13 residues. The ends were cut back, 2 bases at V and 0 bases at J, with 5 bases in the middle.

This chain links TRBV10-3 with TRBJ1-5; the D is unclear. The germline gives CDR1 ENHRY, CDR2 SYGVKD. The CDR3 consists of 13 residues. V was pared by 5 bases and J by 0 bases, with 5 bases between. The CDR3 region is CAISINSNQPQHF. The CDR3 nucleotides are TGTGCCATCAGTATAAATAGCAATCAGCCCCAGCATTTT.

This clone was seen just once. V and J are TRBV6-6 and TRBJ2-5, with 7 bases that match TRBD2. After removal of 5 bases from V and 5 bases from J, the junction contained 5 bases not matched to a gene. Germline CDR1 is MNHNY and CDR2 is SVGAGI (reference sequence). The CDR3 runs 13 residues. CDR3 in DNA: TGTGCCAGCAGTGTGGGGGGGAAGGAGACCCAGTACTTC. This encodes CASSVGGKETQYF.

The CDR3 DNA reads TGTGCCAGCAGTTCGGGACTAGCGGGATACAATGAGCAGTTCTTC. This gives the protein CASSSGLAGYNEQFF. V usage is TRBV27 and J usage is TRBJ2-1, with 13 bases aligning to TRBD2. With V trimmed by 4 bases and J by 4 bases, 1 base remained unmatched. The CDR3 contains 15 residues. CDR1 and CDR2 from the germline V gene are MNHEY and SMNVEV (reference sequence).